A selection of T cell receptor beta chains follows, all from one sample in a study of blood T cell repertoires in COVID-19. The data were produced by immunoSEQ multiplex PCR, yet TCRdb's version contains in-frame clones alone and is incomplete. The table lists about 370,000 clones, 80% to 90% of them singletons, with about 1% in the top ten. Sequencing was done on a sample of PBMCs or T cells enriched from blood (not recorded which). The receptors were sampled from a man aged 18 to 30 who had recovered from COVID-19. Both conserved end residues are part of each CDR3. A D gene is named only where the DNA matches it firmly. Only some rows state a clone size, as once, few, many or a class for expanded clones.

D gene: TRBD1
V gene: TRBV5-1
J gene: TRBJ1-6
clone size: NA
CDR3 protein: CASSRGQDNSPLHF
CDR3 DNA: TGCGCCAGCAGCAGGGGGCAGGATAATTCACCCCTCCACTTT

D gene: NA
V gene: TRBV7-2
J gene: TRBJ1-1
clone size: once
CDR3 protein: CASSAGLGMNTEAFF
CDR3 DNA: TGTGCCAGCAGCGCAGGGTTGGGAATGAACACTGAAGCTTTCTTT

D gene: TRBD2
V gene: TRBV28
J gene: TRBJ2-7
clone size: NA
CDR3 protein: CASRGGSGANYEQYF
CDR3 DNA: TGTGCCAGCAGAGGAGGTAGCGGGGCAAACTACGAGCAGTACTTC

D gene: TRBD2
V gene: TRBV27
J gene: TRBJ2-1
clone size: NA
CDR3 protein: CASSRGSGSNEQFF
CDR3 DNA: TGTGCCAGCAGCCGTGGTAGCGGGAGTAATGAGCAGTTCTTC

D gene: TRBD1
V gene: TRBV25-1
J gene: TRBJ2-3
clone size: once
CDR3 protein: CASSEWGQGPDTQYF
CDR3 DNA: TGTGCCAGCAGTGAATGGGGACAGGGGCCCGATACGCAGTATTTT

D gene: TRBD1
V gene: TRBV7-9
J gene: TRBJ1-4
clone size: few
CDR3 protein: CASSFGTVNEKLFF
CDR3 DNA: TGTGCCAGCAGCTTTGGGACAGTAAATGAAAAACTGTTTTTT

D gene: TRBD1
V gene: TRBV6-1
J gene: TRBJ2-5
clone size: NA
CDR3 protein: CASSDVPGQGKTQYF
CDR3 DNA: TGTGCCAGCAGTGATGTCCCGGGACAGGGGAAGACCCAGTACTTC

D gene: NA
V gene: TRBV18
J gene: TRBJ1-5
clone size: NA
CDR3 protein: CASSPTYSNQPQHF
CDR3 DNA: TGTGCCAGCTCACCTACCTATAGCAATCAGCCCCAGCATTTT

D gene: TRBD2
V gene: TRBV9
J gene: TRBJ2-2
clone size: NA
CDR3 protein: CASSVHGGDELFF
CDR3 DNA: TGTGCCAGCAGCGTACACGGGGGGGATGAGCTGTTTTTT

D gene: NA
V gene: TRBV28
J gene: TRBJ1-2
clone size: NA
CDR3 protein: CASTAGSNYGYTF
CDR3 DNA: TGTGCCAGCACTGCGGGTTCTAACTATGGCTACACCTTC

D gene: NA
V gene: TRBV28
J gene: TRBJ1-5
clone size: NA
CDR3 protein: CASSLRDWTKPQHF
CDR3 DNA: TGTGCCAGCAGTTTAAGGGACTGGACAAAGCCCCAGCATTTT

D gene: NA
V gene: TRBV6-5
J gene: TRBJ1-4
clone size: NA
CDR3 protein: CASSYSGRGSEKLFF
CDR3 DNA: TGTGCCAGCAGTTACTCGGGTAGGGGTTCCGAAAAACTGTTTTTT

D gene: TRBD1
V gene: TRBV3-1/TRBV3-2
J gene: TRBJ1-3
clone size: NA
CDR3 protein: CASSQRTGTGNTIYF
CDR3 DNA: TGTGCCAGCAGCCAGAGGACAGGGACTGGAAACACCATATATTTT

D gene: TRBD1
V gene: TRBV7-2
J gene: TRBJ1-5
clone size: NA
CDR3 protein: CASSLRQGREPQHF
CDR3 DNA: TGTGCCAGCAGCTTACGACAGGGCCGGGAGCCCCAGCATTTT

D gene: TRBD1
V gene: TRBV5-4
J gene: TRBJ2-1
clone size: NA
CDR3 protein: CASSARTGMYNEQFF
CDR3 DNA: TGTGCCAGCAGCGCACGGACAGGGATGTACAATGAGCAGTTCTTC

D gene: NA
V gene: TRBV7-9
J gene: TRBJ1-6
clone size: NA
CDR3 protein: CASSSPSGGSDHSPLHF
CDR3 DNA: TGTGCCAGCAGCTCGCCGTCGGGGGGGTCTGATCATTCACCCCTCCACTTT

D gene: NA
V gene: TRBV5-6
J gene: TRBJ2-7
clone size: NA
CDR3 protein: CASSNRGSYEQYF
CDR3 DNA: TGTGCCAGCAGCAACCGGGGCTCCTACGAGCAGTACTTC

D gene: TRBD2
V gene: TRBV11-2
J gene: TRBJ2-7
clone size: NA
CDR3 protein: CASSFGRGAYEQYF
CDR3 DNA: TGTGCCAGCAGCTTCGGGCGGGGGGCCTACGAGCAGTACTTC

D gene: TRBD1
V gene: TRBV27
J gene: TRBJ1-6
clone size: NA
CDR3 protein: CASSLYTGGLSPLHF
CDR3 DNA: TGTGCCAGCAGTTTATATACAGGGGGCCTTTCACCCCTCCACTTT

D gene: TRBD1
V gene: TRBV6-5
J gene: TRBJ2-7
clone size: NA
CDR3 protein: CASSLSGTGGVYEQYF
CDR3 DNA: TGTGCCAGCAGTTTATCCGGGACAGGGGGGGTGTACGAGCAGTACTTC

D gene: TRBD2
V gene: TRBV5-3
J gene: TRBJ2-7
clone size: few
CDR3 protein: CARSTGGYEQYF
CDR3 DNA: TGTGCCAGAAGCACGGGAGGATACGAGCAGTACTTC

D gene: NA
V gene: TRBV20-1
J gene: TRBJ1-1
clone size: NA
CDR3 protein: CSGVWNTEAFF
CDR3 DNA: TGCAGCGGGGTTTGGAACACTGAAGCTTTCTTT

D gene: NA
V gene: TRBV28
J gene: TRBJ2-3
clone size: NA
CDR3 protein: CASSTSSAGGTSYF
CDR3 DNA: TGTGCCAGCAGTACCTCCTCAGCGGGCGGCACGTCGTATTTT

D gene: NA
V gene: TRBV9
J gene: TRBJ1-1
clone size: NA
CDR3 protein: CASTLGGDGTEAFF
CDR3 DNA: TGTGCCAGCACCCTAGGGGGGGATGGGACTGAAGCTTTCTTT

D gene: TRBD2
V gene: TRBV11-3
J gene: TRBJ2-1
clone size: NA
CDR3 protein: CASSLDQGGSILYNEQFF
CDR3 DNA: TGTGCCAGCAGCTTAGATCAAGGCGGGAGCATACTTTACAATGAGCAGTTCTTC

D gene: TRBD2
V gene: TRBV30
J gene: TRBJ2-7
clone size: NA
CDR3 protein: CAWSVASGGTYEQYF
CDR3 DNA: TGTGCCTGGAGTGTTGCTAGCGGGGGGACCTACGAGCAGTACTTC

D gene: NA
V gene: TRBV5-6
J gene: TRBJ1-1
clone size: NA
CDR3 protein: CASSPLWNTEAFF
CDR3 DNA: TGTGCCAGCAGCCCATTGTGGAACACTGAAGCTTTCTTT

D gene: NA
V gene: TRBV3-1/TRBV3-2
J gene: TRBJ2-1
clone size: NA
CDR3 protein: CASSQEGRVSEQFF
CDR3 DNA: TGTGCCAGCAGCCAAGAAGGCAGGGTCAGTGAGCAGTTCTTC

D gene: NA
V gene: TRBV29-1
J gene: TRBJ1-2
clone size: few
CDR3 protein: CSVVDPLDFGYGYTF
CDR3 DNA: TGCAGCGTTGTAGACCCTCTGGACTTTGGCTATGGCTACACCTTC

D gene: TRBD2
V gene: TRBV7-2
J gene: TRBJ2-1
clone size: NA
CDR3 protein: CASSPHSAGGPYNEQFF
CDR3 DNA: TGTGCCAGCAGCCCCCACTCCGCGGGGGGCCCATACAATGAGCAGTTCTTC

D gene: NA
V gene: TRBV2
J gene: TRBJ1-2
clone size: NA
CDR3 protein: CASSLQTNYGYTF
CDR3 DNA: TGTGCCAGCAGTCTTCAGACTAACTATGGCTACACCTTC

D gene: TRBD1
V gene: TRBV6-5
J gene: TRBJ1-2
clone size: NA
CDR3 protein: CASSLGQGDGYTF
CDR3 DNA: TGTGCCAGCAGTTTGGGACAGGGCGATGGCTACACCTTC

D gene: NA
V gene: TRBV19
J gene: TRBJ2-7
clone size: NA
CDR3 protein: CASSPRTDYEQYF
CDR3 DNA: TGTGCCAGTAGTCCCCGGACAGATTACGAGCAGTACTTC

D gene: NA
V gene: TRBV4-2
J gene: TRBJ2-3
clone size: NA
CDR3 protein: CASSSTSLAVRATDTQYF
CDR3 DNA: TGTGCCAGCAGCTCTACCTCGTTAGCGGTGAGAGCAACAGATACGCAGTATTTT

D gene: TRBD2
V gene: TRBV11-2
J gene: TRBJ2-7
clone size: NA
CDR3 protein: CASSPNPPSGTYEQYF
CDR3 DNA: TGTGCCAGCAGCCCCAACCCCCCTAGCGGCACCTACGAGCAGTACTTC

D gene: TRBD1
V gene: TRBV6-5
J gene: TRBJ2-7
clone size: NA
CDR3 protein: CASRMGQGYEQYF
CDR3 DNA: TGTGCCAGTCGAATGGGACAGGGCTACGAGCAGTACTTC

D gene: NA
V gene: TRBV12-5
J gene: TRBJ2-7
clone size: few
CDR3 protein: CASALDSPAYEQYF
CDR3 DNA: TGTGCTAGTGCCTTGGACAGTCCTGCCTACGAGCAGTACTTC

D gene: NA
V gene: TRBV28
J gene: TRBJ2-7
clone size: NA
CDR3 protein: CASSKTIVESYEQYF
CDR3 DNA: TGTGCCAGCAGTAAGACAATAGTAGAATCCTACGAGCAGTACTTC

D gene: TRBD2
V gene: TRBV24-1
J gene: TRBJ2-7
clone size: once
CDR3 protein: CATSDWEGPEQYF
CDR3 DNA: TGTGCCACCAGTGATTGGGAGGGACCCGAGCAGTACTTC